This T cell receptor beta chain was recorded in a study of cytomegalovirus exposure and HLA in healthy donors. PCR involved 60 Vbeta and 13 Jbeta primers. Libraries were prepared by immunoSEQ multiplex PCR; TCRdb keeps only in-frame clonotypes and omits some of them. The sample has 160,000 or so clones, less than 90% seen once; the top ten hold over 1.5%. A few counts support this clone. The sample taken for sequencing was PBMCs. The clonotype was recovered from a woman aged 18-29 years in good health and CMV-seronegative.

The CDR3 loop reads CASSLPLRTEAFF. For the CDR3, the DNA is TGTGCCAGTAGTCTCCCTTTGAGGACAGAAGCTTTCTTT. The V and J genes are TRBV19 and TRBJ1-1; the D gene is possibly TRBD1 (5 bases). Germline V CDR1 and CDR2: LNHDA, SQIVND (reference sequence). CDR3 size: 13 residues. Trimming removed 5 bases from V and 8 bases from J, with 15 bases in between.